Listed here are 22 T cell receptor beta chains from one sample, sequenced in a study of blood T cells in healthy people across ages. Primed by a sample-barcoded 5' primer and a J-beta primer mix, a second PCR proceeded for 7 to 11 cycles. TCRdb passed the 5' RACE reads through MiXCR, listing each CDR3 protein once. The table lists roughly 800,000 distinct CDR3 sequences, just under 25% of them singletons, with roughly 3.5% in the top ten. In addition, the sample was reused for a study of T cells of mothers and their children.

The specimen was blood. These receptors were taken from a boy between 10 and 17 years old in good health.

This chain links TRBV27 with TRBJ2-4; the D gene could be TRBD1 or TRBD2 (5 bases each). Germline CDR1 and CDR2: MNHEY and SMNVEV (reference sequence). V was shortened by 2 bases and J by 3 bases, with 11 bases between the two germline ends. CDR3 length: 15 amino acids. Here the CDR3 reads CASSLDGGVKNIQYF. As DNA, the CDR3 is TGTGCCAGCAGTTTAGATGGGGGTGTCAAAAACATTCAGTACTTC.

The count of this clonotype is one. The V and J genes are TRBV29-1 and TRBJ2-7; 13 bases align to TRBD2. Trimming cost V 6 bases and J 0 bases; bases outside gene matches: 5. This CDR3 has 15 amino acids. Germline loops: CDR1 SQVTM, CDR2 ANQGSEA. This chain's CDR3 is CSVDGTSGNSYEQYF. The CDR3 nucleotides are TGCAGCGTGGACGGGACTAGCGGGAACTCCTACGAGCAGTACTTC.

CDR3 sequence reads: CASSQQLAPDTQYF. CDR3 nucleotide sequence: TGCGCCAGCAGCCAACAACTAGCCCCAGATACGCAGTATTTT. The rearrangement uses TRBV4-3 and TRBJ2-3, with D possibly TRBD2 on 6 matching bases. The V end was cut by 2 bases, the J end by 4 bases, with 10 bases between. The CDR3 sequence is 14 residues long. In germline, CDR1 is LGHNA, CDR2 YSLEER.

The table lists this clonotype with a few counts. The chain couples TRBV5-1 to TRBJ2-3, with D unclear. Germline CDR1 SGHRS, CDR2 YFSETQ. V gave up 5 bases and J gave up 5 bases, with 12 bases separating them. The CDR3 runs 13 residues. CDR3 nucleotides: TGCGCCAGCAGTTTCACCTGGGGAGATACGCAGTATTTT. It specifies CASSFTWGDTQYF.

This clonotype occurred many times. This rearrangement joins TRBV5-1 to TRBJ2-5, with 7 bases that match TRBD2. Germline-derived CDR1 and CDR2 are SGHRS and YFSETQ. The CDR3 extends over 15 amino acids. V shed 0 bases, J shed 4 bases, and the junction held 6 bases outside the gene matches. CDR3 protein: CASSLVSGSLETQYF. The DNA of the CDR3 is TGCGCCAGCAGCTTGGTTAGCGGGTCCCTAGAGACCCAGTACTTC.

This clonotype appeared a few times. The V and J genes are TRBV29-1 and TRBJ1-2; 10 bases align to TRBD1. The V gene end was trimmed by 4 bases and the J gene end by 4 bases; junction bases not matched to a gene: 9. The CDR3 runs to 15 residues. The germline CDR1 and CDR2 sequences are SQVTM and ANQGSEA. In nucleotides, the CDR3 is TGCAGCGTTGTAGGGACAGGGGATCCCCGCTATGGCTACACCTTC. Encoded protein: CSVVGTGDPRYGYTF. The whole variable domain, filled in from reference TRBV29-1 and TRBJ1-2, reads SAVISQKPSRDICQRGTSLTIQCQVDSQVTMMFWYRQQPGQSLTLIATANQGSEATYESGFVIDKFPISRPNLTFSTLTVSNMSPEDSSIYLCSVVGTGDPRYGYTFGSGTRLTVV.

The chain is built from TRBV14 and TRBJ2-1; D possibly corresponds to TRBD2 (5 bases). Trimming shortened V by 1 base and J by 5 bases, and 24 bases separated the two germline ends. Germline CDR1 and CDR2: SGHDN and FVKESK. The CDR3 extends over 19 amino acids. The CDR3 nucleotides read TGTGCCAGCAGCCAAGGAAACTTTTATCGCCGGGAACTTAACAATGAGCAGTTCTTC. Its translation: CASSQGNFYRRELNNEQFF.

The V and J genes are TRBV4-3 and TRBJ2-5, with TRBD2 identical over 10 bases. There are 14 residues in the CDR3. Looked up from germline, CDR1 is LGHNA and CDR2 is YSLEER. V lost 4 bases to trimming and J lost 5 bases; unmatched junction nucleotides: 4. CDR3 DNA sequence: TGCGCCAGCAGCCGCCTAGCGGGAGAGGAGACCCAGTACTTC. It specifies CASSRLAGEETQYF.

CDR3 region: CSARDLGGRADEQFF. In DNA form, the CDR3 reads TGCAGTGCTAGAGATCTTGGCGGGAGGGCTGATGAGCAGTTCTTC. V and J are TRBV20-1 and TRBJ2-1, with TRBD2 identical over 9 bases. The V gene end was trimmed by 0 bases and the J gene end by 8 bases; junction bases not matched to a gene: 8. The length of the CDR3 is 15 residues. The germline V gene has CDR1 DFQATT and CDR2 SNEGSKA (reference sequence).

CDR3 nucleotides: TGTGCCAGCACGGAGGGAAACACCGGGGAGCTGTTTTTT. The encoded protein is CASTEGNTGELFF. The gene calls are TRBV2 and TRBJ2-2, with TRBD2 as a possible D gene (6 bases). CDR1 SNHLY and CDR2 FYNNEI come from the germline V gene. Between the trimmed V and J ends, which lost 7 bases and 2 bases, there was a span of 8 bases. This CDR3 spans 13 amino acids.

There are a few counts of this clonotype. V gene TRBV29-1 combines with J gene TRBJ2-5; D unclear. This CDR3 has 13 amino acids. The V gene lost 1 base and the J gene lost 5 bases, with 11 bases spanning the gap. Germline V gene lookup returns CDR1 SQVTM and CDR2 ANQGSEA. The DNA of the CDR3 is TGCAGCGTTGAAGGGATAGGGCGGGAGACCCAGTACTTC. It is translated as CSVEGIGRETQYF.

The rearrangement links TRBV20-1 to TRBJ1-2; D may be TRBD1 (5 bases). CDR3 size: 14 residues. CDR1 and CDR2 (germline): DFQATT, SNEGSKA (reference sequence). V was trimmed by 2 bases and J by 8 bases, leaving 18 bases between them. CDR3 DNA: TGCAGTGCTAGACGTCAGTGGGGGTTAAGCGGCTACACCTTC. Translation: CSARRQWGLSGYTF.

This rearrangement joins TRBV29-1 to TRBJ2-7, with D unclear. The CDR3 runs to 13 residues. V dropped 4 bases and J dropped 1 base, with 11 bases sitting between them. Germline CDR1 and CDR2: SQVTM and ANQGSEA. The CDR3 here is CSVALKLSYEQYF. The DNA for the CDR3 is TGCAGCGTTGCGCTCAAGCTTTCCTACGAGCAGTACTTC.

This clonotype was seen at least ten times. The rearrangement uses TRBV29-1 and TRBJ2-5; the D gene is possibly TRBD1 (6 bases). The CDR3 spans 12 residues. V was clipped by 6 bases and J by 3 bases, with 11 bases between them. The V gene's germline CDR1 is SQVTM and CDR2 ANQGSEA. The CDR3 coding sequence is TGCAGCGTCAAACAGGGAAAAGAGACCCAGTACTTC. This sequence encodes CSVKQGKETQYF.

The genes are TRBV4-1 and TRBJ2-5; weak D call: TRBD2 (5 bases). The DNA end favors TRBJ2-7, so the J call may be wrong. This CDR3 has 14 residues. Germline V lookup: CDR1 MGHRA, CDR2 YSYEKL. The CDR3: CASSQDRGYYEQYF. CDR3 DNA: TGCGCCAGCAGCCAAGATCGGGGTTACTACGAGCAGTACTTC.

This chain links TRBV28 with TRBJ2-7, with a possible D match to TRBD1 (6 bases). CDR3 length equals 13 residues. Per germline, CDR1 MDHEN and CDR2 SYDVKM. Trimming cost V 5 bases and J 6 bases, with 14 bases left between them. In DNA, the CDR3 is TGTGCCAGCAGTGAACAGGGTACTGCCGAGCAGTACTTC. Translated: CASSEQGTAEQYF.

Here the CDR3 DNA reads TGTGCCAGCAGCTTAGGTGGCTCTGAGCGGGAGAGGTTCTTC. Protein: CASSLGGSERERFF. The gene calls are TRBV7-3 and TRBJ2-1; 8 nucleotides line up with TRBD2. This CDR3 region has 14 residues. The trim removed 2 bases at V and 15 bases at J, leaving 12 bases unmatched. CDR1 and CDR2 from the germline V gene are SGHTA and FQGTGA.

The J gene is TRBJ2-1, the V gene TRBV5-1; D could derive from TRBD1 or TRBD2 (5 bases each). Per the germline V gene, CDR1 is SGHRS and CDR2 is YFSETQ. V shed 5 bases and J shed 6 bases, with 18 bases lying between them. The length of the CDR3 is 15 residues. The CDR3 reads CASRPPYGTLNEQFF. Here the CDR3 DNA reads TGCGCCAGCAGGCCTCCATACGGGACCCTCAATGAGCAGTTCTTC.

The rearrangement uses TRBV25-1 and TRBJ2-7; 9 nucleotides line up with TRBD2. This CDR3 has 16 amino acids. Looked up from germline, CDR1 is MGHDK and CDR2 is SYGVNS. V dropped 3 bases and J dropped 0; count of bases not matched to a gene: 6. Here the CDR3 reads CASSDSGGARSYEQYF. CDR3 coding DNA: TGTGCCAGCAGTGATAGCGGGGGCGCCCGCTCCTACGAGCAGTACTTC.

The V call is TRBV20-1, the J call TRBJ2-1; TRBD1 or TRBD2 may be the D gene (5 bases each). The end of the DNA fits TRBJ2-7 better, so the J call may be wrong. CDR3 length: 13 amino acids. Germline V gene sequence: CDR1 DFQATT, CDR2 SNEGSKA (reference sequence). In DNA form, the CDR3 reads TGCAGTGCGCCGGGACCAAACAACTACGAGCAGTACTTC. As protein: CSAPGPNNYEQYF.

The J gene is TRBJ2-1, the V gene TRBV9; no firm D call. Trimming shortened V by 0 bases and J by 2 bases, and 9 bases separated the two germline ends. CDR3 length: 15 amino acids. Germline V CDR1 and CDR2: SGDLS, YYNGEE. The CDR3 reads CASSVVVGPYNEQFF. CDR3 nucleotides: TGTGCCAGCAGCGTAGTTGTTGGACCCTACAATGAGCAGTTCTTC.

The rearrangement uses TRBV12-3 or TRBV12-4 and TRBJ1-1; D gene uncertain. V gave up 2 bases and J gave up 5 bases, with 15 bases separating them. The length of the CDR3 is 15 residues. CDR3 sequence (DNA): TGTGCCAGCAGTTTATCGGGGATACCGAGGACTGAAGCTTTCTTT. This gives the protein CASSLSGIPRTEAFF.